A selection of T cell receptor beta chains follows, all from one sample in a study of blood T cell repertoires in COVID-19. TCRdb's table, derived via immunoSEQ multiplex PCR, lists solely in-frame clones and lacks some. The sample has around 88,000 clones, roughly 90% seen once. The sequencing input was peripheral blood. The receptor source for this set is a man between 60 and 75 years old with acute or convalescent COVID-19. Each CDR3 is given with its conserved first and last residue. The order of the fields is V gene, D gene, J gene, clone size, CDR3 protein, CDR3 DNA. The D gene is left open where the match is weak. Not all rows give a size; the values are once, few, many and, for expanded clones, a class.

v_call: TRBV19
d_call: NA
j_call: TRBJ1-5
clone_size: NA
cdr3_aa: CASSMGRDSQPQHF
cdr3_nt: TGTGCCAGTAGTATGGGCAGGGATAGTCAGCCCCAGCATTTT

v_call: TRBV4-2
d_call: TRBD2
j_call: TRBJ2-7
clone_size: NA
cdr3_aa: CASSQDWEGYEQYF
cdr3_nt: TGTGCCAGCAGCCAAGATTGGGAGGGGTACGAGCAGTACTTC

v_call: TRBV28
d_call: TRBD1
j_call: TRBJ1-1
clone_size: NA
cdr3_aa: CASSAYRGLNTEAFF
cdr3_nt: TGTGCCAGCAGTGCTTACAGGGGGCTGAACACTGAAGCTTTCTTT

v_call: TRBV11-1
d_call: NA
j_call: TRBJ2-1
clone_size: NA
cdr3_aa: CASSSAQGNSYNEQFF
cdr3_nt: TGTGCCAGCAGCAGTGCTCAGGGAAACTCCTACAATGAGCAGTTCTTC

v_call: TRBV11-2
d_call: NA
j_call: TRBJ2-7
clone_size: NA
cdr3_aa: CASSFPGKEWYEQYF
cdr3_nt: TGTGCCAGCAGCTTCCCGGGGAAAGAATGGTACGAGCAGTACTTC

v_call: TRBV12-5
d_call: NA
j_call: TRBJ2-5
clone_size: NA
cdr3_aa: CASGLGPTRETQYF
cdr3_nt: TGTGCTAGTGGTTTGGGCCCGACCAGGGAGACCCAGTACTTC

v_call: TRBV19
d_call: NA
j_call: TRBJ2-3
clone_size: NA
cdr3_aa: CASSIAGRGTDTQYF
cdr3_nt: TGTGCCAGTAGTATAGCGGGAAGGGGCACAGATACGCAGTATTTT

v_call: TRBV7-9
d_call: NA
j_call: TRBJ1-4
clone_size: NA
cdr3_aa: CASSSDLQGEKLFF
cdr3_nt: TGTGCCAGCAGCTCCGATCTACAGGGTGAAAAACTGTTTTTT

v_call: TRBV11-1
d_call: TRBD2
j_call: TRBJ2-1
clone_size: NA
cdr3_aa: CASSRAGGTREQFF
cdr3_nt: TGTGCCAGCAGTCGAGCGGGAGGGACGCGGGAGCAGTTCTTC

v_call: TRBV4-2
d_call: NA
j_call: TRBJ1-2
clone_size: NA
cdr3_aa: CASSQEVDRGYTF
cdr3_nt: TGTGCCAGCAGCCAAGAGGTAGATCGGGGCTACACCTTC

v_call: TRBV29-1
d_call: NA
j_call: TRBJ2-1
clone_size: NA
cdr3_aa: CSVGASTYNEQFF
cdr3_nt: TGCAGCGTTGGGGCGTCTACCTACAATGAGCAGTTCTTC

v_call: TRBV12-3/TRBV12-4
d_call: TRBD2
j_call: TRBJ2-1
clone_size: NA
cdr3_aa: CASRAGGVLEQFF
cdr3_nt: TGTGCCAGCAGAGCGGGAGGGGTGCTTGAGCAGTTCTTC

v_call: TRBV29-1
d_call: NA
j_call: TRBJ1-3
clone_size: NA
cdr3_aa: CSVASGNTIYF
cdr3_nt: TGCAGCGTTGCATCAGGAAACACCATATATTTT

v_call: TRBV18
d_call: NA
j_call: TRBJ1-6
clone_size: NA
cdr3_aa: CASSPSIGGNSPLHF
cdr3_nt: TGTGCCAGCTCACCCTCGATCGGTGGTAATTCACCCCTCCACTTT

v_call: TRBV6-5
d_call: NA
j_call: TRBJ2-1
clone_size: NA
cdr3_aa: CATSDAAYNEQFF
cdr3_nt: TGTGCCACCTCAGACGCGGCCTACAATGAGCAGTTCTTC

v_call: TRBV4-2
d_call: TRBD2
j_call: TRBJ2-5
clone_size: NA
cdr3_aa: CASREAGEETQYF
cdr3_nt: TGTGCCAGCAGGGAAGCGGGAGAAGAGACCCAGTACTTC

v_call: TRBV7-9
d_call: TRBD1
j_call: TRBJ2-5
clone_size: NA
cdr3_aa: CASSLAPFRTGLQETQYF
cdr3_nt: TGTGCCAGCAGCTTAGCTCCCTTCCGGACAGGCCTCCAAGAGACCCAGTACTTC

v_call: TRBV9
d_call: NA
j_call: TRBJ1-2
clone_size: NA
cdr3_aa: CASSSGLTNYGYTF
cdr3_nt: TGTGCCAGCAGCTCGGGACTGACGAACTATGGCTACACCTTC

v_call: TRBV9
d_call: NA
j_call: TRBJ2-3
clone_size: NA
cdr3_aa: CASSGRQDNTQYF
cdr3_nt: TGTGCCAGCAGCGGTCGGCAGGACAATACGCAGTATTTT

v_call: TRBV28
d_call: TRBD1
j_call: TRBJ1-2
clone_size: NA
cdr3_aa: CATALGQGHGYTF
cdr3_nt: TGTGCCACGGCCTTGGGACAGGGACATGGCTACACCTTC

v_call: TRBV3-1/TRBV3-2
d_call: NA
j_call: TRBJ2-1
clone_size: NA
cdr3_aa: CASSQDLSGGEQFF
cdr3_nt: TGTGCCAGCAGCCAAGATTTGAGCGGTGGTGAGCAGTTCTTC

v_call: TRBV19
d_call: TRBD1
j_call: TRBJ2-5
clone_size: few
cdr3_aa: CATRDRGIQETQYF
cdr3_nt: TGTGCCACTAGGGACAGGGGGATCCAAGAGACCCAGTACTTC

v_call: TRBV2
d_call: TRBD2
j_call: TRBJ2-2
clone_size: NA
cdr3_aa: CASRAKRGLELAYTGELFF
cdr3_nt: TGTGCCAGCAGAGCTAAGCGGGGACTCGAGTTAGCCTACACCGGGGAGCTGTTTTTT

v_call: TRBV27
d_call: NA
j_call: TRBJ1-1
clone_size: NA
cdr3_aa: CASSFRDKTRGDTEAFF
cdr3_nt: TGTGCCAGCAGTTTCCGGGACAAGACAAGAGGAGACACTGAAGCTTTCTTT